This paragraph covers one TCR beta chain sequence. Its antigen is unidentified. Together with a sample-barcoded 5' primer, a J-beta primer mix was included in a second PCR lasting roughly 6 to 12 cycles. Tags on each cDNA molecule came from a template-switch adaptor with 12 random nucleotides. From the 5' RACE reads, TCRdb called clonotypes with MiXCR, one entry per CDR3 protein. The repertoire holds roughly 1,800,000 distinct CDR3 sequences, with 40% to 55% as singletons. The sample belongs to a study of blood T cells in healthy people across ages. Findings of the study overall: Roughly linear declines in TCR beta diversity per million T cells occurred with age. Comparison with aged donors showed that long-lived donors had more naive CD4+ cells and higher diversity. Expanded clonotype changes were possibly confounded by unknown donor CMV status.

The CDR3 extends over 13 amino acids. Trimming pared 4 bases from V and 7 bases from J, leaving 14 bases between. Germline values: CDR1 SEHNR, CDR2 FQNEAQ (reference sequence). The sample taken for sequencing was blood. V usage is TRBV7-9 and J usage is TRBJ2-7; D is unclear. The source is a woman in her thirties or forties in good health. CDR3 protein: CASSSPRQVEQYF. CDR3 nucleotide sequence: TGTGCCAGCAGCTCCCCCCGACAAGTTGAGCAGTACTTC.